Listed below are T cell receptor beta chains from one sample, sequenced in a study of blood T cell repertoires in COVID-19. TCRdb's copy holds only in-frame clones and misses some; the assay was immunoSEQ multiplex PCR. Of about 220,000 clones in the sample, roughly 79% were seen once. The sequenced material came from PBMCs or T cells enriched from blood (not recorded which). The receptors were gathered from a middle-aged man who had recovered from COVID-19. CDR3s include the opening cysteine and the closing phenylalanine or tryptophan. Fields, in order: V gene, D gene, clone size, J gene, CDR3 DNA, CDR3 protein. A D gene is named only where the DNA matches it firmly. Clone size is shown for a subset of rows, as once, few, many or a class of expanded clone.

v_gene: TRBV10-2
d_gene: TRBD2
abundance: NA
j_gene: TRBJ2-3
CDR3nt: TGCGCCAGCAGTTATAGCGGGAGCACAGATACGCAGTATTTT
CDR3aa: CASSYSGSTDTQYF

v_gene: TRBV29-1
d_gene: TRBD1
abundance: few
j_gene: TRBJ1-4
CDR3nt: TGCAGCGTGTCCGGGACAGGGGGTGAAAAACTGTTTTTT
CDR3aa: CSVSGTGGEKLFF

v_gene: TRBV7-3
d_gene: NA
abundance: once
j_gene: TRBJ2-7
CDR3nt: TGTGCCAGCAGCTCTGGGGGCAGTTCCTACGAGCAGTACTTC
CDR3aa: CASSSGGSSYEQYF

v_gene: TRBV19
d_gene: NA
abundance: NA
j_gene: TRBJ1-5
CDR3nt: TGTGCCAGTAGTACCCGGGACACCCCTTATAGCAATCAGCCCCAGCATTTT
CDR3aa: CASSTRDTPYSNQPQHF

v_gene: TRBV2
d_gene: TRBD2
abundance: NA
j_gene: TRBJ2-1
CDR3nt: TGTGCCAGCAGTGTGCCAGCTACGGGGGGGCCCCACAATGAGCAGTTCTTC
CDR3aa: CASSVPATGGPHNEQFF

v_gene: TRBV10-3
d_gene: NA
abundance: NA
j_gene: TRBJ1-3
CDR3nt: TGTGCCACCCAAGGGGGTGGCTCTGGAAACACCATATATTTT
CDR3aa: CATQGGGSGNTIYF

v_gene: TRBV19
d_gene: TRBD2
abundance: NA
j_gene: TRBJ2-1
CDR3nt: TGTGCCAGTAGTATGCGTCTAGCGGGGGTTTCCTACAATGAGCAGTTCTTC
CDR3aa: CASSMRLAGVSYNEQFF

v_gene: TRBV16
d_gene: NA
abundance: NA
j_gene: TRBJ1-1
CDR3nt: TGTGCCAGCAGCCCCAGGGGGAACACTGAAGCTTTCTTT
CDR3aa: CASSPRGNTEAFF

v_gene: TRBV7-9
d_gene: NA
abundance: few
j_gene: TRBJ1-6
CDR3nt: TGTGCCAGCAGCTTTGATTTTCCGGATTCACCCCTCCACTTT
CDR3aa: CASSFDFPDSPLHF

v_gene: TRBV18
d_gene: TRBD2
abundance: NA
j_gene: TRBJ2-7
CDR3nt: TGTGCCAGCTCACCTCCAGGGGCACTAGCGGTCGAGGGCGAGCAGTACTTC
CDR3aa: CASSPPGALAVEGEQYF

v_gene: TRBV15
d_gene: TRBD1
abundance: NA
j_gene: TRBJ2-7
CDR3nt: TGTGCCACCAGCAGGGAACGGGACAGTTCCTACGAGCAGTACTTC
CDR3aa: CATSRERDSSYEQYF

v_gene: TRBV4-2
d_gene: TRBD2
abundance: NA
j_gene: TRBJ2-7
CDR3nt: TGTGCCAGCAGCCAAGAGACCTCAACCGGGACTAGCGGTGGCGAGCAGTACTTC
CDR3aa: CASSQETSTGTSGGEQYF

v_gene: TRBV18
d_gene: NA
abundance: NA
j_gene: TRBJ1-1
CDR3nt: TGTGCCAGCTCACCAGGCAAAACCAACACTGAAGCTTTCTTT
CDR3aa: CASSPGKTNTEAFF

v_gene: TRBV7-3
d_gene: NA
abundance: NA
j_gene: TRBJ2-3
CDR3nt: TGTGCCAGCAGCTTAATCAGGAGGCGGGCAGATACGCAGTATTTT
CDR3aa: CASSLIRRRADTQYF

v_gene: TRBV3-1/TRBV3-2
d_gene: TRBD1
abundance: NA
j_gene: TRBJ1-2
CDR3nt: TGTGCCAGCAGCCAAAGACAGGGTGGGGGCTACACCTTC
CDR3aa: CASSQRQGGGYTF

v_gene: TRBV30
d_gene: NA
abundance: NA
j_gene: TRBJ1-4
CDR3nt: TGTGCCTGGAGTACTGTCGAGGGACTGTTTTTT
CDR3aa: CAWSTVEGLFF

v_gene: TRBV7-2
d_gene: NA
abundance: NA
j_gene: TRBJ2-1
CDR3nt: TGTGCCAGCAGCTTAGACTACGACAATGAGCAGTTCTTC
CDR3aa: CASSLDYDNEQFF

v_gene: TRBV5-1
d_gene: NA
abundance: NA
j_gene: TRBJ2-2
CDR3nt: TGCGCCAGCAGCTCAGGGTGGGGTGGCACCGGGGAGCTGTTTTTT
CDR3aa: CASSSGWGGTGELFF

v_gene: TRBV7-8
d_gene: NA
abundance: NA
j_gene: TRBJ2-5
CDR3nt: TGTGCCAGCAGCTTAGGACTACAAGAGACCCAGTACTTC
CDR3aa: CASSLGLQETQYF

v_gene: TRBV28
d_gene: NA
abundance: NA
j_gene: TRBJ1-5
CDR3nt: TGTGCCAGCTGCCCCCTGGCCGGCAGGTCTCAGCCCCAGCATTTT
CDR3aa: CASCPLAGRSQPQHF

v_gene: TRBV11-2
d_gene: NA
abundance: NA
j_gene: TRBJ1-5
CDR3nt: TGTGCCAGCAGCTTAGATGGGTCCAGGGAGGGGAGTCAGCCCCAGCATTTT
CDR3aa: CASSLDGSREGSQPQHF

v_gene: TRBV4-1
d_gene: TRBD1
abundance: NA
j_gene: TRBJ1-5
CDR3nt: TGCGCCAGCAGCCAAGATTGGACAGGGATTATTCCCCAGCATTTT
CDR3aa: CASSQDWTGIIPQHF

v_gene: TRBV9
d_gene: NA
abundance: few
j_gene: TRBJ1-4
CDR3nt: TGTGCCAGCAGCGACCCAAGGGGGGGTTCGTCGGGTGAAAAACTGTTTTTT
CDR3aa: CASSDPRGGSSGEKLFF

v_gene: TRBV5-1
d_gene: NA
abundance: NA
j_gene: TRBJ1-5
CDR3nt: TGCGCCAGCAGCTTAAACGGGAATCAGCCCCAGCATTTT
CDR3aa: CASSLNGNQPQHF

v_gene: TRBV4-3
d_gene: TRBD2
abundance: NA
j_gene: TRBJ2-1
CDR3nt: TGCGCCAGCAGCCCTTTCCCTAGCGGGGGGGCGAATGAGCAGTTCTTC
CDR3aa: CASSPFPSGGANEQFF

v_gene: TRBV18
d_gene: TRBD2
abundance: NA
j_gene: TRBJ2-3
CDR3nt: TGTGCCAGCTCACTAACCCAACTAGCGGAGAACACAGATACGCAGTATTTT
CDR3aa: CASSLTQLAENTDTQYF

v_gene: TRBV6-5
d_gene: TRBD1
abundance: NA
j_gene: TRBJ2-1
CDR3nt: TGTGCCAGCAGTTTGGACGGGACAGTCAATGAGCAGTTCTTC
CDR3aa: CASSLDGTVNEQFF

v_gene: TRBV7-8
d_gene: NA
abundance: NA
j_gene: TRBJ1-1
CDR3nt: TGTGCCAGCAGCCCCCCACTACCTGAAGCTTTCTTT
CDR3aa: CASSPPLPEAFF

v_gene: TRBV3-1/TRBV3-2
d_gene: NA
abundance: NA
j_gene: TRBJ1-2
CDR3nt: TGTGCCAGCAGCCCGGGGTCTTTTGGCTACACCTTC
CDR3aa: CASSPGSFGYTF

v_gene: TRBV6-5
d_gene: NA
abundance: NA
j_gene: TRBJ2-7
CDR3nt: TGTGCCAGCAGCATTAGGCCAGGGAACTACGAGCAGTACTTC
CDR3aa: CASSIRPGNYEQYF

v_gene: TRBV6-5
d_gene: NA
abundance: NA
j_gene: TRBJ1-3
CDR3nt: TGTGCCAGCAGGTTAGGGGGTTCTGGAAACACCATATATTTT
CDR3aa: CASRLGGSGNTIYF

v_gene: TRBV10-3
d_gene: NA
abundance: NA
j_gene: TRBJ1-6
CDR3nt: TGTGCCATCAGAGATGAGGGTCACACACCCCTCCACTTT
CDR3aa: CAIRDEGHTPLHF

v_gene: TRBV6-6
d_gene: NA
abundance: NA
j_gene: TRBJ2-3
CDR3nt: TGTGCCAGCAGTTCTCCCGCGGATACGCAGTATTTT
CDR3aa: CASSSPADTQYF

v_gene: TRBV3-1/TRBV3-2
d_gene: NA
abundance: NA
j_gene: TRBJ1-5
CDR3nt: TGTGCCAGCAGCCGCATTGGAGGTAGCAATCAGCCCCAGCATTTT
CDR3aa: CASSRIGGSNQPQHF

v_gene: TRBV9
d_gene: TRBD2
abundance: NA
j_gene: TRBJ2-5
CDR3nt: TGTGCCAGCAGCGTCGCCCCAGCGGGGGGCGGAGAGACCCAGTACTTC
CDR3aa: CASSVAPAGGGETQYF

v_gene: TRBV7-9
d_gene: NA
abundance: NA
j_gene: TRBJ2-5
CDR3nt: TGTGCCAGCAGCTCCCCCCGATGGGGCGAGACCCAGTACTTC
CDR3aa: CASSSPRWGETQYF

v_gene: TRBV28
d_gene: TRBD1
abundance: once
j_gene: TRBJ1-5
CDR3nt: TGTGCCAGCAGTTATGGGGACAGGGTGGCCAATCAGCCCCAGCATTTT
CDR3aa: CASSYGDRVANQPQHF

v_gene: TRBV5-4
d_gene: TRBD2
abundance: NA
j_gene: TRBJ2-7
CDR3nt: TGTGCCAGCAGCTCTAGGACTAGCGACAACGAGCAGTACTTC
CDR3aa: CASSSRTSDNEQYF

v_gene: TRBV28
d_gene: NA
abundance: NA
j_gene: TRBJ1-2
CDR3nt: TGTGCCAGCAGTTTAGTCGACAGCCTATATGGCTACACCTTC
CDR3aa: CASSLVDSLYGYTF

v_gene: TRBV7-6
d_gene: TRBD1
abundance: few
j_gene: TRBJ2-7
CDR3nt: TGTGCCAGCAGCTTAGAGGACAGGGGGCGCGAGCAGTACTTC
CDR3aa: CASSLEDRGREQYF

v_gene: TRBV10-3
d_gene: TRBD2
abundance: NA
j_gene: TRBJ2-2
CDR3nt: TGTGCCATCAGTTCTAGCGGGGGCACGAACACCGGGGAGCTGTTTTTT
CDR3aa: CAISSSGGTNTGELFF

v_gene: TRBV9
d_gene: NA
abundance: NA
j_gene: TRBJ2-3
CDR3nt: TGTGCCAGCAGCCGGAAAGGGGGTACCACAGATACGCAGTATTTT
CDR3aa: CASSRKGGTTDTQYF

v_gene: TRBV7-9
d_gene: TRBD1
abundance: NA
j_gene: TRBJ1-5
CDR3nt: TGTGCCAGCGGGAAGGGGACAGGGTTGAGCAATCAGCCCCAGCATTTT
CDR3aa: CASGKGTGLSNQPQHF